This T cell receptor beta chain was identified in a study of blood T cell repertoires in COVID-19. Turning to the study itself: Italy, Spain and the United States were the sources of the convalescent and acute COVID-19 samples. From T cells, B-cell-depleted T cells, or PBMCs came the material, which was cDNA or gDNA.

The CDR3 totals 13 residues. V shed 2 bases and J shed 6 bases, with 8 bases lying between them. Germline assignment: CDR1 ENHRY and CDR2 SYGVKD. As handled by the study authors: Reference gene primer amplification gave estimated nucleated cell counts. Assay used: immunoSEQ multiplex PCR; TCRdb lists only in-frame clones, some missing. The V and J calls and clone size are taken from that table; D and trimming were inferred from the DNA. The sample comprises about 220,000 clones, around 83% of which are singletons, and more than 9% rests with the top ten. The source is a man between 45 and 60 years old with active or convalescent COVID-19. Sequenced input: peripheral blood. The rearrangement joins TRBV10-3 to TRBJ2-1; unclear D gene. The CDR3 sequence is CAISEQIPNEQFF. As DNA, the CDR3 is TGTGCCATCAGTGAGCAGATTCCCAATGAGCAGTTCTTC.